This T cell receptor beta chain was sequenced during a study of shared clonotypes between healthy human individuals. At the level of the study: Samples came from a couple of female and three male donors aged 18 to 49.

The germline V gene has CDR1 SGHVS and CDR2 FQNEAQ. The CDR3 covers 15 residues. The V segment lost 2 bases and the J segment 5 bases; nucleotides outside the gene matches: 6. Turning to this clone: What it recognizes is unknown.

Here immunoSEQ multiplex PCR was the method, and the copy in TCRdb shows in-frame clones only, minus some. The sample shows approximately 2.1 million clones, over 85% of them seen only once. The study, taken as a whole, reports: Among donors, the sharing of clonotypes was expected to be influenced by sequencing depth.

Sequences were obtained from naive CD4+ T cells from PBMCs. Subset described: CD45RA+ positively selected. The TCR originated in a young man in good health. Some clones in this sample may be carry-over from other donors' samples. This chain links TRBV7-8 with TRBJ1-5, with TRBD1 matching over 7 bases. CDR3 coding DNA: TGTGCCAGCAGCTTATTACAGGGGTTAGATCAGCCCCAGCATTTT. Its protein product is CASSLLQGLDQPQHF.